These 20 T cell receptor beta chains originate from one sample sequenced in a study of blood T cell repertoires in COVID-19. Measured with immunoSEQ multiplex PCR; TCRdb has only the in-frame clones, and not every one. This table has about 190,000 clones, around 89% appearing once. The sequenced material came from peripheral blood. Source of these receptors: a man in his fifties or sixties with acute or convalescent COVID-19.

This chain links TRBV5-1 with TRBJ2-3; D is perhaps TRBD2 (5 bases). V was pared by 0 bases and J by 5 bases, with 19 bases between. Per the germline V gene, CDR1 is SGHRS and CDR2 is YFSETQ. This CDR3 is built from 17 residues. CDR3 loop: CASSLVGRFLGGDTQYF. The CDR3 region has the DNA TGCGCCAGCAGCTTGGTTGGCCGCTTCCTCGGAGGAGATACGCAGTATTTT.

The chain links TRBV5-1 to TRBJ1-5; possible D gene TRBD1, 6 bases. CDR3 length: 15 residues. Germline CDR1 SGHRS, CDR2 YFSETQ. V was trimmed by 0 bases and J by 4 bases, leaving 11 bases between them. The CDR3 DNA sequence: TGCGCCAGCAGCTTGGCGCCAGGGGCTAATCAGCCCCAGCATTTT. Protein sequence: CASSLAPGANQPQHF. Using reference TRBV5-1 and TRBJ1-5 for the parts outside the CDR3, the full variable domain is KAGVTQTPRYLIKTRGQQVTLSCSPISGHRSVSWYQQTPGQGLQFLFEYFSETQRNKGNFPGRFSGRQFSNSRSEMNVSTLELGDSALYLCASSLAPGANQPQHFGDGTRLSIL.

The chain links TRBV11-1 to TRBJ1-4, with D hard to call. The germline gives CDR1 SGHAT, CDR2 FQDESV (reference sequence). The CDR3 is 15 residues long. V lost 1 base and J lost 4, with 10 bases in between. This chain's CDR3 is CASSLGTGNNEKLFF. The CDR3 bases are TGTGCCAGCAGCTTAGGAACGGGAAATAATGAAAAACTGTTTTTT.

CDR3: CASSLLEGNEQFF. The CDR3 DNA sequence: TGTGCCAGCAGTTTGCTAGAGGGCAATGAGCAGTTCTTC. The chain couples TRBV12-3 or TRBV12-4 to TRBJ2-1; a weak D match, TRBD2 (5 bases). The length of the CDR3 is 13 residues. The V gene lost 3 bases and the J gene lost 6 bases, with 9 bases spanning the gap.

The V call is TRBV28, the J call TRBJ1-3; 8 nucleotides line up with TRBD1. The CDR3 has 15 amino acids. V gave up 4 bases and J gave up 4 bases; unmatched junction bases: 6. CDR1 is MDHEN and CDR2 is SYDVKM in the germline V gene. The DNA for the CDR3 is TGTGCCAGCAGTTATCAGGGGGCGAAGGGAAACACCATATATTTT. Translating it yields CASSYQGAKGNTIYF.

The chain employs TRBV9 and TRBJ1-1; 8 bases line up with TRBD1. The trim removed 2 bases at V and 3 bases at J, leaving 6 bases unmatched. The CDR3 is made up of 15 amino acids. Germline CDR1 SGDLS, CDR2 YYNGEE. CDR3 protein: CASSVHGQGDTEAFF. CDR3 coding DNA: TGTGCCAGCAGCGTCCACGGACAGGGAGACACTGAAGCTTTCTTT.

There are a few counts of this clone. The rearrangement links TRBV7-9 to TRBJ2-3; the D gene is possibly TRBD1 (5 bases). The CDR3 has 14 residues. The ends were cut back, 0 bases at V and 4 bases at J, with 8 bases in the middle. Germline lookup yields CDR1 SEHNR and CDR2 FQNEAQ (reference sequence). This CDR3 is CASSLAQGADTQYF. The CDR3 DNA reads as TGTGCCAGCAGCTTAGCCCAGGGCGCAGATACGCAGTATTTT.

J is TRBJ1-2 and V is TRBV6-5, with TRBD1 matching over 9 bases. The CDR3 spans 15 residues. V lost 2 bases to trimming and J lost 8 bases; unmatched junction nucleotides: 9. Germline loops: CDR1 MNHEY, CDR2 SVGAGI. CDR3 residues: CASSYEDRGHLGYTF. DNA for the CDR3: TGTGCCAGCAGTTACGAGGACAGGGGTCATCTCGGCTACACCTTC.

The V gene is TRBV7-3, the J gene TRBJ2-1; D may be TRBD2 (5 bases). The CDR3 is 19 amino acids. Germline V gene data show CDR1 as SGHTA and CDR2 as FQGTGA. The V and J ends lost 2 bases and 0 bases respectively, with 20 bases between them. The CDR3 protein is CASSLRPTEETSSYNEQFF. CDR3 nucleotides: TGTGCCAGCAGCTTACGACCAACGGAGGAAACGAGCTCCTACAATGAGCAGTTCTTC.

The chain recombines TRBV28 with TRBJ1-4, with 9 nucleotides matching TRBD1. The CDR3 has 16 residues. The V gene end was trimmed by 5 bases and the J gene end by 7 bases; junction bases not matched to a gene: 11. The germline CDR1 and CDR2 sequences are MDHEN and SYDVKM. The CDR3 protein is CASSPPAGTGLEKLFF. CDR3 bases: TGTGCCAGCAGTCCTCCTGCCGGGACAGGGCTTGAAAAACTGTTTTTT.

CDR3 protein: CASSSRSGSYEQYV. The CDR3 DNA reads as TGTGCCAGCAGCTCCAGATCGGGCTCCTACGAGCAGTACGTC. The chain couples TRBV7-2 to TRBJ2-7; D is uncertain. The CDR3 contains 14 residues. V dropped 4 bases and J dropped 0 bases, with 10 bases sitting between them. Germline-derived CDR1 and CDR2 are SGHTA and FQGNSA.

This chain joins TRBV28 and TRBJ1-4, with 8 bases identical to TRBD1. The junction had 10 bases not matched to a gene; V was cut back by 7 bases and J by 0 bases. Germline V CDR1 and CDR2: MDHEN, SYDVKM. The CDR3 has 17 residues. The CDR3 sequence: CASTNDRGAATNEKLFF. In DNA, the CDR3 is TGTGCCAGCACCAACGACAGGGGTGCTGCAACTAATGAAAAACTGTTTTTT.

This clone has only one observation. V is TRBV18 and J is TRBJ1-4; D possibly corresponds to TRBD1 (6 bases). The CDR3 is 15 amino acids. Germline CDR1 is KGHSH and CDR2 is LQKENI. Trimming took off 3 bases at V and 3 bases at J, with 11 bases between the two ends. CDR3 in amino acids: CASSPGAASNEKLFF. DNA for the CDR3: TGTGCCAGCTCACCGGGGGCAGCTTCTAATGAAAAACTGTTTTTT. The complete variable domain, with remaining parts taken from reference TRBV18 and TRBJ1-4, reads NAGVMQNPRHLVRRRGQEARLRCSPMKGHSHVYWYRQLPEEGLKFMVYLQKENIIDESGMPKERFSAEFPKEGPSILRIQQVVRGDSAAYFCASSPGAASNEKLFFGSGTQLSVL.

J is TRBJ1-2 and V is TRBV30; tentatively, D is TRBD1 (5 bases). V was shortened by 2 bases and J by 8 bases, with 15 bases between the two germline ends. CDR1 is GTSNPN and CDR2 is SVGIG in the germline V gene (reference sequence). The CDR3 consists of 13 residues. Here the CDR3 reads CAWSFRAGSGYTF. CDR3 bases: TGTGCCTGGAGTTTCAGGGCTGGAAGCGGCTACACCTTC.

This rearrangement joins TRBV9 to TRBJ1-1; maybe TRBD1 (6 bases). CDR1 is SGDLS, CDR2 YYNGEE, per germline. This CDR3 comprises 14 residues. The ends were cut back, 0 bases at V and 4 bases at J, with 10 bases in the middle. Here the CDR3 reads CASSVGLQGTEAFF. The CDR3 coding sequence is TGTGCCAGCAGCGTAGGTCTACAGGGCACTGAAGCTTTCTTT.

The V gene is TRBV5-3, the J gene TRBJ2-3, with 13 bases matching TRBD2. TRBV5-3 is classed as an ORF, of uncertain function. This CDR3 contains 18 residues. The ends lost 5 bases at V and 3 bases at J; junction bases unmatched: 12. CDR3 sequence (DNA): TGTGCCAGAAGTAGAGGACTAGCGGGAGTCCGACCGACAGATACGCAGTATTTT. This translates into CARSRGLAGVRPTDTQYF.

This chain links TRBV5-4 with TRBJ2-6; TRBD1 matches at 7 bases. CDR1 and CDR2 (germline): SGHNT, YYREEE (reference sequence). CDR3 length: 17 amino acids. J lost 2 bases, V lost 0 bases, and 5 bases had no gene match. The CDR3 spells CASSLDRGPTGANVLTF. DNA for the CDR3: TGTGCCAGCAGCTTGGACAGGGGTCCCACTGGGGCCAACGTCCTGACTTTC.

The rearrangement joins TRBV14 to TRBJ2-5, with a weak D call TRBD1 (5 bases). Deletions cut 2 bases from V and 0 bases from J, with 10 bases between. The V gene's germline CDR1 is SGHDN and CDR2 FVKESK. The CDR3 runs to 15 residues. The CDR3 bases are TGTGCCAGCAGCCAACTGGGGCTAAACCAAGAGACCCAGTACTTC. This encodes CASSQLGLNQETQYF.

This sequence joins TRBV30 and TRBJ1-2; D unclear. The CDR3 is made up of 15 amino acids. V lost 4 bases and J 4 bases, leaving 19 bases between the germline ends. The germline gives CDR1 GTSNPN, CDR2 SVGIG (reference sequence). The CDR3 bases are TGTGCCTGGACCTTTGGAGGGTACGGAGCCTATGGCTACACCTTC. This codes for CAWTFGGYGAYGYTF.

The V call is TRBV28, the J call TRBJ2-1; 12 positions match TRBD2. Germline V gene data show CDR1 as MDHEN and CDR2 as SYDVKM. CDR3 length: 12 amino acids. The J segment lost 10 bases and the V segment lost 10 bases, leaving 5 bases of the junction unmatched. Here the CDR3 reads CATRLAGAEQFF. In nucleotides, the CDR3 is TGTGCCACTAGACTAGCGGGAGCCGAGCAGTTCTTC.